This entry describes one T cell receptor (beta chain). The entry originates in a study of cytomegalovirus exposure and HLA in healthy donors. CDR3 length equals 14 residues. V lost 6 bases and J lost 3; bases outside the gene matches: 7. The germline gives CDR1 MNHNS, CDR2 SASEGT. Primers for the PCR totalled 60 Vbeta and 13 Jbeta. Only in-frame clones appear in the TCRdb table, and some are missing; sequencing was by immunoSEQ multiplex PCR. This table holds around 300,000 clones, 70% to 90% found once. This chain connects TRBV6-1 to TRBJ1-2; 7 nucleotides align to TRBD1. The sequence derives from a middle-aged woman in good health and CMV-seropositive. Input material: PBMCs. The CDR3 DNA reads as TGTGCCAGCAGACTACAGGGGCCCCACTATGGCTACACCTTC. Its translation is CASRLQGPHYGYTF.